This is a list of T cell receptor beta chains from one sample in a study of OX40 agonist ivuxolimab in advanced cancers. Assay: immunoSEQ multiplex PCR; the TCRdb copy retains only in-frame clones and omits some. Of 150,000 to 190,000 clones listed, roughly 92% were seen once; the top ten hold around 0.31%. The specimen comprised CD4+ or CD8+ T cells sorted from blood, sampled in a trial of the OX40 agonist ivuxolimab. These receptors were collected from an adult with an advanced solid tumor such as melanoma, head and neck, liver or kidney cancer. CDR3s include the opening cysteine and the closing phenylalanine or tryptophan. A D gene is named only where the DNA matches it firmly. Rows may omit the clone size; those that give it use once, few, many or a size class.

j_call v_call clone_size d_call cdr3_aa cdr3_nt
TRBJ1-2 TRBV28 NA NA CASSQGYGYTF TGTGCCAGCAGTCAAGGGTACGGCTACACCTTC
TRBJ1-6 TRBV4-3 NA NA CASSQDPEADNSPLHF TGCGCCAGCAGCCAAGATCCCGAAGCGGATAATTCACCCCTCCACTTT
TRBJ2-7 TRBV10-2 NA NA CASNPQGFEQYF TGCGCCAGCAACCCACAGGGCTTCGAGCAGTACTTC
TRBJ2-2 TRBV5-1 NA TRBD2 CASSLASSGRGTGELFF TGCGCCAGCAGCTTGGCCAGTAGCGGGAGGGGTACCGGGGAGCTGTTTTTT
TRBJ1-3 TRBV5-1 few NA CASSLDGLTGNTIYF TGCGCCAGCAGCTTGGACGGACTAACTGGAAACACCATATATTTT
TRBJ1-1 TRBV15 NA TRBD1 CATSNRGTNTEAFF TGTGCCACCAGTAACAGGGGGACGAACACTGAAGCTTTCTTT
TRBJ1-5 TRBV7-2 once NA CASSLQGDQPQHF TGTGCCAGCAGCTTACAGGGCGATCAGCCCCAGCATTTT
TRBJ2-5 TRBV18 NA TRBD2 CASSPPTSGRAGWDLETQYF TGTGCCAGCTCACCGCCGACTAGCGGGAGGGCCGGATGGGATTTAGAGACCCAGTACTTC
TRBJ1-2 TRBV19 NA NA CASSDRRWGHSNYGYTF TGTGCCAGTAGCGATCGTCGATGGGGACATTCAAACTATGGCTACACCTTC
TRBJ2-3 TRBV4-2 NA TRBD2 CASSQALEGLDTDTQYF TGTGCCAGCAGCCAGGCCCTAGAGGGACTAGACACAGATACGCAGTATTTT
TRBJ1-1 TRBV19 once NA CASTQGGLNTEAFF TGTGCCAGCACTCAGGGAGGACTGAACACTGAAGCTTTCTTT
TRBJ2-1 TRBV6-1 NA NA CASSLVRDEQFF TGTGCCAGCAGTCTAGTAAGGGATGAGCAGTTCTTC
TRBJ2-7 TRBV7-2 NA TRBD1 CASSQGAEYEQYF TGTGCCAGCAGCCAGGGGGCGGAGTACGAGCAGTACTTC
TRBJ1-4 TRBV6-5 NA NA CASSYSGGQLEKLFF TGTGCCAGCAGTTACTCGGGGGGGCAGCTTGAAAAACTGTTTTTT
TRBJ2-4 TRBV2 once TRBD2 CASRRELAGRGENIQYF TGTGCCAGCAGGAGGGAACTAGCGGGAAGGGGAGAAAACATTCAGTACTTC
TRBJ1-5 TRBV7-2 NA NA CASSDDGLNQPQHF TGTGCCAGCAGCGACGACGGGCTGAATCAGCCCCAGCATTTT
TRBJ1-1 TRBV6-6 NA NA CASSPRRETEAFF TGTGCCAGCAGTCCCCGAAGGGAAACTGAAGCTTTCTTT
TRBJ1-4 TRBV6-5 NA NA CASDVNEKLFF TGTGCCAGCGACGTGAATGAAAAACTGTTTTTT
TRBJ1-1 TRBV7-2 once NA CASSLYRNTEAFF TGTGCCAGCAGCTTATATCGGAACACTGAAGCTTTCTTT
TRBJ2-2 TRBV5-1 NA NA CASSLIARWAGELFF TGCGCCAGCAGCTTAATAGCGAGATGGGCCGGGGAGCTGTTTTTT
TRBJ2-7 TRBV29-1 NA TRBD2 CSVLKKGAGGLDEQYF TGCAGCGTCCTGAAGAAAGGAGCGGGAGGGCTTGACGAGCAGTACTTC
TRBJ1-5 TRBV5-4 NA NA CASSHNGQFDQPQHF TGTGCCAGCAGCCATAATGGACAGTTCGATCAGCCCCAGCATTTT
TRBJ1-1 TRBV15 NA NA CATSRDGAGEAFF TGTGCCACCAGCAGAGATGGGGCCGGGGAAGCTTTCTTT
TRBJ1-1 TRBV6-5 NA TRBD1 CASSYFGQGATEAFF TGTGCCAGCAGTTACTTCGGGCAGGGGGCGACTGAAGCTTTCTTT
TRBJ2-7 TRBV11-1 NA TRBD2 CASSLGLAIGEQYF TGTGCCAGCAGCTTGGGACTAGCGATCGGCGAGCAGTACTTC
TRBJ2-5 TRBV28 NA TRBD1 CATGGRGETQYF TGTGCCACAGGAGGCAGGGGGGAGACCCAGTACTTC
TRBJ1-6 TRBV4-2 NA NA CASSPREPKSSYNSPLHF TGTGCCAGCAGCCCCCGCGAGCCAAAGAGCTCCTATAATTCACCCCTCCACTTT
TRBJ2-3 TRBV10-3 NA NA CAIDTGTTRDTQYF TGTGCCATCGATACAGGGACAACCCGAGATACGCAGTATTTT
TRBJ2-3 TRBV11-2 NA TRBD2 CASSLGFATLAGVTDTQYF TGTGCCAGCAGCTTAGGATTCGCAACACTAGCGGGAGTGACAGATACGCAGTATTTT
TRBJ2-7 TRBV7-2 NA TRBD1 CASSSRTGGYEQYF TGTGCCAGCAGCTCCCGGACAGGAGGCTACGAGCAGTACTTC
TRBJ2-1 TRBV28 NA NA CASSGANGRSYNEQFF TGTGCCAGCAGTGGGGCTAACGGGAGATCCTACAATGAGCAGTTCTTC
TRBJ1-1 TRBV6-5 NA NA CASSWFGTEAFF TGTGCCAGCAGTTGGTTTGGGACTGAAGCTTTCTTT
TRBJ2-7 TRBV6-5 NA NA CASKTSYEQYF TGTGCCAGCAAGACTAGTTACGAGCAGTACTTC
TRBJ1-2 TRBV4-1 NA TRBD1 CASSQGQLGNLNYGYTF TGCGCCAGCAGCCAGGGACAGTTAGGAAACTTAAACTATGGCTACACCTTC
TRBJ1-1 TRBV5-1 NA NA CASSTGPSEAFF TGCGCCAGCAGCACCGGACCCTCTGAAGCTTTCTTT
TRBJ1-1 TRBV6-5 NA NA CASSYSIRVDTEAFF TGTGCCAGCAGTTACTCTATACGGGTAGACACTGAAGCTTTCTTT
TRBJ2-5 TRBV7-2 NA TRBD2 CASSLVFGGTREYF TGTGCCAGCAGCTTAGTATTCGGGGGGACGAGGGAGTACTTC
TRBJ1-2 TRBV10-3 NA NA CAISGDLKAAETF TGTGCCATCAGTGGGGATTTAAAGGCCGCCGAGACCTTC
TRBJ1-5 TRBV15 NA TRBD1 CATPGRTGLYSNQPQHF TGTGCCACCCCCGGTCGGACAGGGCTTTATAGCAATCAGCCCCAGCATTTT
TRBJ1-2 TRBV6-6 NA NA CASSFRTRERYGYTF TGTGCCAGCAGTTTCCGGACACGCGAGAGATATGGCTACACCTTC
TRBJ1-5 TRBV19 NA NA CASSIDHSTAIHQPQHF TGTGCCAGTAGTATAGATCATTCGACAGCTATTCATCAGCCCCAGCATTTT
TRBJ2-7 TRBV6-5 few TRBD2 CASSSPGLASEQYF TGTGCCAGCAGTTCCCCGGGACTAGCATCAGAGCAGTACTTC
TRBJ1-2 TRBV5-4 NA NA CASSSGQDGYTF TGTGCCAGCAGCTCGGGGCAGGATGGCTACACCTTC
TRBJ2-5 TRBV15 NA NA CATSRGPASETQYF TGTGCCACCAGCAGAGGGCCAGCATCGGAGACCCAGTACTTC
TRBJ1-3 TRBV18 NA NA CASSPNNGVSKGNTIYF TGTGCCAGCTCACCAAACAATGGGGTATCGAAAGGAAACACCATATATTTT
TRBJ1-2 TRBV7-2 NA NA CASSLARAGAYGYTF TGTGCCAGCAGCTTAGCGCGGGCGGGGGCCTATGGCTACACCTTC
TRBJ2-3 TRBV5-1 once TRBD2 CASSLGSGAAGTDTQYF TGCGCCAGCAGCCTGGGTAGCGGGGCGGCCGGCACAGATACGCAGTATTTT
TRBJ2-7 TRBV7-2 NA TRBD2 CASSLYGVRAGGNYEQYF TGTGCCAGCAGCTTATATGGCGTTAGGGCGGGGGGGAATTACGAGCAGTACTTC
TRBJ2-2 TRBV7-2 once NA CASSLTRDTGELFF TGTGCCAGCAGCCTAACTAGGGACACCGGGGAGCTGTTTTTT
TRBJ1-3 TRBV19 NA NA CASSKLDYTSGNTIYF TGTGCCAGTAGTAAGTTGGACTATACCTCTGGAAACACCATATATTTT
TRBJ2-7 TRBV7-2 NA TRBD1 CASSEQGGGQYF TGTGCCAGCAGCGAACAGGGGGGTGGGCAGTACTTC
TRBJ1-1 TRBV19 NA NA CASSIAGVNGAFF TGTGCCAGTAGTATAGCAGGAGTGAACGGTGCTTTCTTT
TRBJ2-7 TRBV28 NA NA CASSTDSDYEQYF TGTGCCAGCAGTACCGATTCGGACTACGAGCAGTACTTC
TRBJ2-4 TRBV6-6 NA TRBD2 CASSYSREGNIQYF TGTGCCAGCAGTTACTCGAGGGAGGGAAACATTCAGTACTTC
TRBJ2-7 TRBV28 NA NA CASSLKAYEQYF TGTGCCAGCAGTTTAAAAGCCTACGAGCAGTACTTC